This T cell receptor beta chain was captured in a study of control samples from healthy donors and cancer patients. CDR3 size: 16 residues. This table comes from immunoSEQ multiplex PCR, and its TCRdb copy is limited to in-frame clones, with some not included. The table has about 170,000 clones, approximately 90% seen once. This receptor was identified in a man younger than 40 in good health. Sequences were obtained from blood. J is TRBJ2-7 and V is TRBV21-1; TRBD1 was called by the table and not checked on the DNA. TRBV21-1 is a known pseudogene. This CDR3 is CASSKGADIVAYEQYF. The CDR3, as DNA: TGTGCCAGCAGCAAAGGGGCCGACATTGTAGCCTACGAGCAGTACTTC.